The next 31 T cell receptor beta chains were all read from a single sample in a study of cytomegalovirus exposure and HLA in healthy donors. The PCR used 60 Vbeta and 13 Jbeta primers. Clones were sequenced by immunoSEQ multiplex PCR, and TCRdb holds only the in-frame ones, with some missing. The profile shows under 200,000 clones, approximately 81% of them singletons. The sequencing input was PBMCs. Receptors were obtained from a woman aged 50 to 60 in good health and CMV-seronegative.

The chain links TRBV5-1 to TRBJ1-2; no clear D gene. The V end was cut by 0 bases, the J end by 7 bases, with 19 bases between. The CDR3 loop spans 16 amino acids. The V gene's germline CDR1 is SGHRS and CDR2 YFSETQ. The CDR3 DNA is TGCGCCAGCAGCTTGGGAGACCGTGGCCGCCGGGGTGGCTACACCTTC. This encodes CASSLGDRGRRGGYTF. The variable domain in full, with the rest retrieved from reference TRBV5-1 and TRBJ1-2, is KAGVTQTPRYLIKTRGQQVTLSCSPISGHRSVSWYQQTPGQGLQFLFEYFSETQRNKGNFPGRFSGRQFSNSRSEMNVSTLELGDSALYLCASSLGDRGRRGGYTFGSGTRLTVV.

V and J are TRBV2 and TRBJ2-3; TRBD2 aligns across 8 bases. With V trimmed by 3 bases and J by 0 bases, 5 bases remained unmatched. CDR3 length: 16 residues. Germline lookup yields CDR1 SNHLY and CDR2 FYNNEI. The CDR3, as DNA: TGTGCCAGCAGTGACTACCGGGGGGGAAGCACAGATACGCAGTATTTT. Translation gives CASSDYRGGSTDTQYF.

This clone was seen a few times. The rearrangement joins TRBV15 to TRBJ1-1; no clear D gene. This CDR3 is built from 12 residues. The V end lost 3 bases, the J end lost 7 bases, and 9 bases lay between the germline ends. Germline loops: CDR1 LNHNV, CDR2 YYDKDF (reference sequence). The CDR3 protein is CATSRRPNEAFF. The CDR3 region has the DNA TGTGCCACCAGCAGGAGGCCAAATGAAGCTTTCTTT.

This chain joins TRBV9 and TRBJ2-7; 13 positions match TRBD2. CDR3 length: 16 residues. Germline V gene lookup returns CDR1 SGDLS and CDR2 YYNGEE. The V and J ends lost 0 bases and 4 bases, in that order; junction bases with no gene match: 4. The CDR3 bases are TGTGCCAGCAGCGTAGCCGGGACTAGCGGGGTTTACGAGCAGTACTTC. Translation gives CASSVAGTSGVYEQYF.

The chain recombines TRBV4-1 with TRBJ1-2; D may be TRBD1 (5 bases). V lost 2 bases, J lost 4 bases, and 14 bases lay in between. Germline lookup yields CDR1 MGHRA and CDR2 YSYEKL. The CDR3 contains 15 residues. Here the CDR3 DNA reads TGCGCCAGCAGCCAATCGAGTGGGGCCGGCTATGGCTACACCTTC. Its translation: CASSQSSGAGYGYTF.

CDR3 in amino acids: CASSPASATYGYTF. CDR3 nucleotide sequence: TGTGCCAGCAGCCCGGCCTCAGCGACCTATGGCTACACCTTC. The chain couples TRBV7-9 to TRBJ1-2; D is undetermined. Germline-derived CDR1 and CDR2 are SEHNR and FQNEAQ (reference sequence). This CDR3 contains 14 residues. The V gene lost 5 bases and the J gene lost 4 bases, with 14 bases spanning the gap.

The chain has TRBV19 and TRBJ2-7, with D possibly being TRBD2 (5 bases). CDR3 length equals 14 residues. Trimming pared 5 bases from V and 3 bases from J, leaving 14 bases between. Germline values: CDR1 LNHDA, CDR2 SQIVND (reference sequence). The CDR3 bases are TGTGCCAGTAGTTGGGGAGCTGAGGACTACGAGCAGTACTTC. Amino acid sequence: CASSWGAEDYEQYF.

This clone was seen more than once but under ten times. This rearrangement joins TRBV28 to TRBJ1-4; possible D gene TRBD1, 5 bases. Germline V gives CDR1 MDHEN, CDR2 SYDVKM. CDR3 size: 15 residues. The V end was cut by 7 bases, the J end by 3 bases, with 15 bases between. The CDR3 DNA reads as TGTGCCAGCATCTCTGCCGGGGGTTCTAATGAAAAACTGTTTTTT. Amino acid sequence: CASISAGGSNEKLFF. The variable domain in full, with the rest retrieved from reference TRBV28 and TRBJ1-4, is DVKVTQSSRYLVKRTGEKVFLECVQDMDHENMFWYRQDPGLGLRLIYFSYDVKMKEKGDIPEGYSVSREKKERFSLILESASTNQTSMYLCASISAGGSNEKLFFGSGTQLSVL.

The CDR3 protein is CSVLGQSYEQYF. As DNA, the CDR3 is TGCAGCGTCCTGGGACAGTCCTACGAGCAGTACTTC. The chain links TRBV29-1 to TRBJ2-7, with 7 bases fitting TRBD1. Trimming removed 6 bases from V and 1 base from J; junction bases left unmatched: 3. CDR3 size: 12 residues. Germline assignment: CDR1 SQVTM and CDR2 ANQGSEA.

The CDR3 loop is CASSRTRDREEKLFF. CDR3 sequence (DNA): TGTGCCAGCAGTCGAACACGGGACAGAGAAGAAAAACTGTTTTTT. The chain links TRBV6-5 to TRBJ1-4, with 7 positions matching TRBD1. Germline V gives CDR1 MNHEY, CDR2 SVGAGI. The CDR3 spans 15 residues. The V segment lost 5 bases and the J segment 8 bases; nucleotides outside the gene matches: 11.

The V and J genes are TRBV5-6 and TRBJ2-2; 7 bases agree with TRBD1. CDR1 and CDR2 from the germline V gene are SGHDT and YYEEEE. CDR3 size: 15 residues. V lost 3 bases to trimming and J lost 1 base; unmatched junction nucleotides: 3. CDR3 DNA sequence: TGTGCCAGCAGCTGGACAGGAATGAACACCGGGGAGCTGTTTTTT. Amino acids: CASSWTGMNTGELFF. The full variable domain, rest sourced from reference TRBV5-6 and TRBJ2-2, is DAGVTQSPTHLIKTRGQQVTLRCSPKSGHDTVSWYQQALGQGPQFIFQYYEEEERQRGNFPDRFSGHQFPNYSSELNVNALLLGDSALYLCASSWTGMNTGELFFGEGSRLTVL.

V gene TRBV19 combines with J gene TRBJ1-5, with 7 bases lining up with TRBD1. CDR1 LNHDA and CDR2 SQIVND come from the germline V gene (reference sequence). Trimming at V came to 7 bases and at J to 2 bases, leaving 8 bases not matched to a gene. The CDR3 is 15 amino acids. The CDR3 sequence: CASTQGQMGNQPQHF. The CDR3 DNA follows: TGTGCCAGTACTCAGGGACAGATGGGCAATCAGCCCCAGCATTTT.

The gene calls are TRBV14 and TRBJ2-7; D possibly corresponds to TRBD2 (6 bases). Germline-derived CDR1 and CDR2 are SGHDN and FVKESK. This CDR3 has 13 amino acids. Between the trimmed V and J ends, which lost 0 bases and 7 bases, there was a span of 10 bases. The CDR3 is CASSQDRAGEQYF. DNA for the CDR3: TGTGCCAGCAGCCAAGATAGGGCGGGGGAGCAGTACTTC.

J is TRBJ2-1 and V is TRBV10-3, with a weak D call TRBD1 (5 bases). The CDR3 is 13 residues long. From germline, CDR1 is ENHRY and CDR2 SYGVKD. V was shortened by 7 bases and J by 4 bases, with 11 bases between the two germline ends. CDR3 loop: CAIKGAQYNEQFF. CDR3 sequence (DNA): TGTGCCATCAAAGGGGCCCAATACAATGAGCAGTTCTTC.

This rearrangement joins TRBV7-8 to TRBJ2-3; 9 nucleotides line up with TRBD2. The germline gives CDR1 SGHVS, CDR2 FQNEAQ. V dropped 7 bases and J dropped 1; count of bases not matched to a gene: 6. This CDR3 has 15 residues. The CDR3 bases are TGTGCCAGCACCTTGTTAGCGGGAGGCACAGATACGCAGTATTTT. Protein: CASTLLAGGTDTQYF. The whole variable domain, remainder taken from reference TRBV7-8 and TRBJ2-3, is GAGVSQSPRYKVAKRGQDVALRCDPISGHVSLFWYQQALGQGPEFLTYFQNEAQLDKSGLPSDRFFAERPEGSVSTLKIQRTQQEDSAVYLCASTLLAGGTDTQYFGPGTRLTVL.

The V and J genes are TRBV4-1 and TRBJ2-6; tentative D call: TRBD2 (5 bases). Germline values: CDR1 MGHRA, CDR2 YSYEKL. The CDR3 spans 15 residues. The V gene lost 1 base and the J gene lost 1 base, with 5 bases spanning the gap. The CDR3 DNA sequence: TGCGCCAGCAGCCAAGCGGGGTCTGGGGCCAACGTCCTGACTTTC. It specifies CASSQAGSGANVLTF.

This clone occurred once. The chain links TRBV7-2 to TRBJ1-3, with D hard to call. This CDR3 has 15 residues. Germline-derived CDR1 and CDR2 are SGHTA and FQGNSA. The germline V and J ends were trimmed by 1 base and 1 base, with 8 bases remaining between them. CDR3 amino acids: CASSLVSGSGNTIYF. The DNA of the CDR3 is TGTGCCAGCAGCTTAGTCAGCGGGTCTGGAAACACCATATATTTT.

DNA for the CDR3: TGTGCCAGCAGTTTCACAGGGTTCTATGGCTACACCTTC. Translated, it gives CASSFTGFYGYTF. This chain joins TRBV28 and TRBJ1-2, with D perhaps TRBD1 (6 bases). Germline assignment: CDR1 MDHEN and CDR2 SYDVKM. With 3 bases removed from V and 4 bases from J, the gap between germline ends came to 9 bases. CDR3 length: 13 residues.

As DNA, the CDR3 is TGTGCCAGCAGCGTCGGGACTAGCGGGGGGGTCTACAATGAGCAGTTCTTC. Translation gives CASSVGTSGGVYNEQFF. The chain is built from TRBV11-3 and TRBJ2-1, with 16 positions matching TRBD2. Germline CDR1 and CDR2: SGHNT and YENEEA. The CDR3 covers 17 residues. With V trimmed by 5 bases and J by 3 bases, 4 bases remained unmatched.

The chain uses TRBV11-2 and TRBJ1-6; D is perhaps TRBD1 (5 bases). With 2 bases removed from V and 0 bases from J, the gap between germline ends came to 17 bases. The CDR3 is made up of 19 amino acids. Germline-derived CDR1 and CDR2 are SGHAT and FQNNGV. CDR3 bases: TGTGCCAGCAGCTTACCTAAAGTCCGGGGGAGCTCCTATAATTCACCCCTCCACTTT. Protein: CASSLPKVRGSSYNSPLHF.

The V gene is TRBV29-1, the J gene TRBJ2-5, with D unresolved. Germline lookup yields CDR1 SQVTM and CDR2 ANQGSEA. Trimming removed 8 bases at V and 5 bases at J, with 9 bases between. CDR3 length: 10 residues. CDR3 DNA sequence: TGCAGCACCCTAATGGAGACCCAGTACTTC. Its translation is CSTLMETQYF.

V usage is TRBV28 and J usage is TRBJ1-4, with D possibly TRBD1 on 6 matching bases. CDR1 and CDR2 from the germline V gene are MDHEN and SYDVKM. V lost 5 bases, J lost 8 bases, and 18 bases lay in between. The CDR3 consists of 15 residues. CDR3 sequence reads: CASSLVVGGGEKLFF. In nucleotides, the CDR3 is TGTGCCAGCAGTCTAGTGGTCGGCGGGGGCGAAAAACTGTTTTTT.

This chain links TRBV2 with TRBJ2-3; 7 bases align to TRBD2. V was pared by 8 bases and J by 4 bases, with 12 bases of the junction left unmatched. CDR3 length: 15 residues. In germline, CDR1 is SNHLY, CDR2 FYNNEI. The CDR3, as DNA: TGTGCCAGCTTCACTGGGGGGGGTGGCCCAGATACGCAGTATTTT. It specifies CASFTGGGGPDTQYF.

V gene TRBV18 combines with J gene TRBJ2-3; D perhaps matches TRBD2 (6 bases). Trimming removed 1 base at V and 3 bases at J, with 20 bases between. This CDR3 region has 18 residues. Germline CDR1 is KGHSH and CDR2 is LQKENI. The CDR3 DNA reads TGTGCCAGCTCACCACTTCCGCGGGGCACACGCGGGACAGATACGCAGTATTTT. The encoded protein is CASSPLPRGTRGTDTQYF.

This rearrangement joins TRBV18 to TRBJ2-6, with D maybe TRBD2 (5 bases). The germline V gene has CDR1 KGHSH and CDR2 LQKENI. The CDR3 consists of 16 residues. Trimming stripped 5 bases from V and 0 bases from J, with 11 bases between. The CDR3, as DNA: TGTGCCAGCTCAAAACTGGGGAGCTCTGGGGCCAACGTCCTGACTTTC. As protein: CASSKLGSSGANVLTF.

The V and J genes are TRBV7-6 and TRBJ2-7, with 9 bases matching TRBD1. This CDR3 has 18 amino acids. Germline CDR1 reads SGHVS; CDR2 reads FNYEAQ. The trim removed 2 bases at V and 5 bases at J, leaving 16 bases unmatched. The CDR3 DNA is TGTGCCAGCAGCTTACAAACCCAGGCCGGGACAGGGACCCACGAGCAGTACTTC. Protein: CASSLQTQAGTGTHEQYF.

The rearrangement links TRBV5-1 to TRBJ1-5; D perhaps matches TRBD1 (5 bases). Germline-derived CDR1 and CDR2 are SGHRS and YFSETQ. With 4 bases removed from V and 2 bases from J, the gap between germline ends came to 13 bases. The CDR3 is 15 amino acids. The CDR3 DNA reads TGCGCCAGCAGCCCGGGGGGGGAGGGCAATCAGCCCCAGCATTTT. Its translation: CASSPGGEGNQPQHF. Combining the CDR3 with reference TRBV5-1 and TRBJ1-5 gives the whole variable domain KAGVTQTPRYLIKTRGQQVTLSCSPISGHRSVSWYQQTPGQGLQFLFEYFSETQRNKGNFPGRFSGRQFSNSRSEMNVSTLELGDSALYLCASSPGGEGNQPQHFGDGTRLSIL.

The chain uses TRBV28 and TRBJ1-5; 9 bases match TRBD1. The J segment lost 1 base and the V segment lost 4 bases, leaving 5 bases of the junction unmatched. This CDR3 is built from 16 residues. The V gene's germline CDR1 is MDHEN and CDR2 SYDVKM. CDR3 protein: CASSSLQGASNQPQHF. CDR3 nucleotides: TGTGCCAGCAGTTCCCTACAGGGGGCGAGCAATCAGCCCCAGCATTTT.

For the CDR3, the DNA is TGTGCCAGCAGTTTTATGGACAGGGAGGGGACTGAAGCTTTCTTT. It encodes CASSFMDREGTEAFF. The rearrangement joins TRBV28 to TRBJ1-1; TRBD1 agrees at 8 bases. Germline CDR1 and CDR2: MDHEN and SYDVKM. V was pared by 3 bases and J by 5 bases, with 8 bases of the junction left unmatched. This CDR3 comprises 15 residues. The complete variable domain, with remaining parts taken from reference TRBV28 and TRBJ1-1, reads DVKVTQSSRYLVKRTGEKVFLECVQDMDHENMFWYRQDPGLGLRLIYFSYDVKMKEKGDIPEGYSVSREKKERFSLILESASTNQTSMYLCASSFMDREGTEAFFGQGTRLTVV.

The genes are TRBV6-6 and TRBJ1-1; the match to TRBD1 covers 7 bases. This CDR3 region has 13 residues. CDR1 and CDR2 from the germline V gene are MNHNY and SVGAGI (reference sequence). After removal of 5 bases from V and 3 bases from J, the junction contained 3 bases not matched to a gene. In DNA, the CDR3 is TGTGCCAGCAGTCCGGGACAGTACACTGAAGCTTTCTTT. As protein: CASSPGQYTEAFF.

The rearrangement uses TRBV19 and TRBJ1-2; weak D call: TRBD1 (6 bases). Germline V gives CDR1 LNHDA, CDR2 SQIVND (reference sequence). The V and J ends lost 5 bases and 5 bases respectively, with 15 bases between them. The CDR3 is 14 amino acids. In nucleotides, the CDR3 is TGTGCCAGTAGTGATACAGGGCCCCCTTATGGCTACACCTTC. It specifies CASSDTGPPYGYTF.